This entry lists 16 T cell receptor beta chains sequenced from one sample in a study of vaccination effects on CD4 cells after COVID-19. Pools of viral peptides were used by the ViraFEST assay to expand antigen-specific CD4+ T cells ahead of sequencing. It was after around eleven days of culture that CD4+ T cells were isolated. Participants completed two doses of the BNT162b2 or mRNA-1273 vaccine. Profiled with immunoSEQ multiplex PCR; TCRdb holds only in-frame clones, not every one. In the table there are some 16,000 clones, about three quarters of which are singletons. Antigens of these TCRs are unknown. Sequenced material: CD4+ T cells from PBMCs cultured with HCoV-NL63 spike peptides, taken after COVID-19 vaccination. These receptors all come from a human donor who received a COVID-19 vaccine.

The rearrangement joins TRBV19 to TRBJ2-2, with TRBD2 matching over 7 bases. The V segment lost 6 bases and the J segment 6 bases; nucleotides outside the gene matches: 7. The germline V gene encodes CDR1 LNHDA and CDR2 SQIVND (reference sequence). The CDR3 sequence is 14 residues long. The CDR3 DNA sequence: TGTGCCAGTAGAAGCGGGGACTTATCCGGGGAGCTGTTTTTT. This gives the protein CASRSGDLSGELFF.

The chain combines TRBV19 with TRBJ1-2; D is perhaps TRBD1 (6 bases). This CDR3 is 16 amino acids long. V shed 1 base and J shed 2 bases, with 14 bases lying between them. Germline values: CDR1 LNHDA, CDR2 SQIVND (reference sequence). This chain's CDR3 is CASSIVTGKGNYGYTF. In nucleotides, the CDR3 is TGTGCCAGTAGTATAGTGACAGGAAAGGGAAACTATGGCTACACCTTC.

Comment on this clone: This same CDR3 is encoded by further DNA sequences in the sample. The chain is built from TRBV30 and TRBJ2-6; the D is unclear. The ends were cut back, 0 bases at V and 0 bases at J, with 6 bases in the middle. Germline loops: CDR1 GTSNPN, CDR2 SVGIG (reference sequence). The CDR3 is made up of 15 amino acids. Written as DNA, the CDR3 is TGTGCCTGGAGTGTACTCGGCTCTGGGGCCAACGTCCTGACTTTC. Amino acids: CAWSVLGSGANVLTF.

This chain uses TRBV3-1 (or the pseudogene TRBV3-2) with TRBJ2-2; D not certain. V lost 6 bases and J 0 bases, leaving 8 bases between the germline ends. CDR1 and CDR2 (germline): LGHDT, YNNKEL (reference sequence). The CDR3 has 14 amino acids. The CDR3, as DNA: TGTGCCAGCAGACCAGGTCCGAACACCGGGGAGCTGTTTTTT. Its translation: CASRPGPNTGELFF.

The V gene is TRBV28, the J gene TRBJ1-3; 9 nucleotides match TRBD1. Trimming cost V 7 bases and J 6 bases; bases outside gene matches: 7. CDR3 length: 14 amino acids. Germline CDR1 is MDHEN and CDR2 is SYDVKM. In DNA, the CDR3 is TGTGCCAGCATTGGGTGGGACAGGGTAAACACCATATATTTT. It specifies CASIGWDRVNTIYF.

This rearrangement joins TRBV5-5 to TRBJ1-2; possibly TRBD1 for D (6 bases). The V end lost 3 bases, the J end lost 3 bases, and 9 bases lay between the germline ends. Germline V gene sequence: CDR1 SGHKS, CDR2 YYEKEE (reference sequence). CDR3 length: 13 residues. The chain's CDR3 is CASSSSGDYGYTF. For the CDR3, the DNA is TGTGCCAGCAGCTCCTCAGGGGACTATGGCTACACCTTC.

The rearrangement links TRBV5-1 to TRBJ1-1; TRBD1 might be the D (5 bases). Trimming took 7 bases from V and 2 from J, leaving 9 bases between them. CDR3 length: 12 amino acids. Germline CDR1 SGHRS, CDR2 YFSETQ. CDR3 coding DNA: TGCGCCAGCTCGACAGTAAACACTGAAGCTTTCTTT. Its translation: CASSTVNTEAFF.

Here the CDR3 reads CASSDGGGFGYTF. CDR3 DNA: TGTGCCAGCAGCGACGGGGGCGGATTTGGCTACACCTTC. This chain links TRBV4-2 with TRBJ1-2; possibly TRBD1 for D (6 bases). The CDR3 has 13 amino acids. Germline V gene lookup returns CDR1 LGHNA and CDR2 YNFKEQ. Deletions cut 5 bases from V and 7 bases from J, with 14 bases between.

The V gene is TRBV6-5, the J gene TRBJ2-6; the D gene is possibly TRBD2 (6 bases). Germline CDR1 MNHEY, CDR2 SVGAGI. V gave up 2 bases and J gave up 4 bases, with 9 bases separating them. The CDR3 is 15 amino acids. The CDR3 reads CASSYGGSGANVLTF. The CDR3 DNA sequence: TGTGCCAGCAGTTACGGGGGGTCCGGGGCCAACGTCCTGACTTTC.

The V and J genes are TRBV4-2 and TRBJ2-6; tentative D call: TRBD1 (5 bases). V lost 3 bases, J lost 0 bases, and 9 bases lay in between. The CDR3 is 16 amino acids. CDR1 is LGHNA, CDR2 YNFKEQ, per germline. The CDR3, as DNA: TGTGCCAGCAGCCACGAAAGGGGCTCTGGGGCCAACGTCCTGACTTTC. Amino acid sequence: CASSHERGSGANVLTF.

The gene calls are TRBV5-1 and TRBJ1-4; TRBD1 matches at 11 bases. This CDR3 has 15 amino acids. Germline CDR1 is SGHRS and CDR2 is YFSETQ. With 4 bases clipped from V and 8 bases from J, the junction kept 7 bases outside the gene matches. The DNA for the CDR3 is TGCGCCAGCAGCGACGGGACAGGGGGTTACGAAAAACTGTTTTTT. It translates to CASSDGTGGYEKLFF.

V is TRBV2 and J is TRBJ1-3, with D possibly being TRBD1 (5 bases). The CDR3 sequence is 15 residues long. V was cut by 3 bases and J by 1 base, with 10 bases left in between. CDR1 is SNHLY and CDR2 is FYNNEI in the germline V gene. CDR3: CASSDSTGSGNTIYF. The CDR3 DNA is TGTGCCAGCAGTGATAGTACAGGTTCTGGAAACACCATATATTTT.

The chain joins TRBV27 to TRBJ1-2, with TRBD1 as a possible D gene (5 bases). The length of the CDR3 is 14 residues. The germline V gene has CDR1 MNHEY and CDR2 SMNVEV (reference sequence). Between the trimmed V and J ends, which lost 6 bases and 3 bases, there was a span of 14 bases. The CDR3 loop reads CASSSGTVHYGYTF. CDR3 DNA: TGTGCCAGCAGCTCCGGGACCGTTCACTATGGCTACACCTTC.

CDR3 bases: TGCGCCAGCAGCTTGGACAGGGACACTGAAGCTTTCTTT. Translated: CASSLDRDTEAFF. J is TRBJ1-1 and V is TRBV5-1; the D gene is possibly TRBD1 (6 bases). The CDR3 consists of 13 residues. V was clipped by 0 bases and J by 3 bases, with 6 bases between them. Per the germline V gene, CDR1 is SGHRS and CDR2 is YFSETQ.

This chain joins TRBV5-5 and TRBJ1-4; a possible D gene is TRBD1 (5 bases). The CDR3 covers 14 residues. V lost 4 bases and J lost 6, with 13 bases in between. Germline CDR1 reads SGHKS; CDR2 reads YYEKEE (reference sequence). This chain's CDR3 is CASSPGQSYEKLFF. CDR3 coding DNA: TGTGCCAGCAGCCCAGGGCAGTCCTATGAAAAACTGTTTTTT.

The chain employs TRBV7-2 and TRBJ1-3; D is ambiguous. This CDR3 has 15 residues. Trimming stripped 5 bases from V and 0 bases from J, with 11 bases between. Germline V gene sequence: CDR1 SGHTA, CDR2 FQGNSA. CDR3 nucleotides: TGTGCCAGCAGCGCTAGGGTAGGCTCTGGAAACACCATATATTTT. It specifies CASSARVGSGNTIYF.